This T cell receptor beta chain is from a study of naive and memory T cell subsets. Notes on the study in general: Tuberculin site TCR excess was interpreted as type IV hypersensitivity infiltration. Reportedly, tuberculin skin test sites gave far more TCRs than other biopsies.

The sample's treatment: skin biopsy from PPD injection site in Mantoux-positive individual. The library had UMIs added by 3' ligation of an oligonucleotide to TCR cDNA. Skin biopsies came from PPD injection sites in Mantoux-positive individuals. Trimming removed 2 bases at V and 4 bases at J, with 9 bases between. The CDR3 is made up of 14 amino acids. CDR1 is SGHVS, CDR2 FNYEAQ, per germline. Amplification of ligated cDNA took four PCR rounds with SP2 and nested alpha and beta constant primers. Blood and skin TCR RNA was reverse transcribed with alpha and beta constant primers. TCRdb re-called the UMI-ligation and nested PCR reads through MiXCR, storing one row per CDR3 protein. The sample holds around 35,000 distinct CDR3 sequences, about 10% seen once. Notes on this clonotype: What it recognizes is unknown.

The TCR comes from an adult in good health. The rearrangement joins TRBV7-6 to TRBJ1-5; weak D call: TRBD1 (5 bases). The sequencing used skin, collected from a tuberculin skin test site. The CDR3 protein is CASSLRGENQPQHF. The CDR3 DNA follows: TGTGCCAGCAGCTTAAGAGGGGAGAATCAGCCCCAGCATTTT. Full variable domain (outside the CDR3, taken from reference TRBV7-6 and TRBJ1-5): GAGVSQSPRYKVTKRGQDVALRCDPISGHVSLYWYRQALGQGPEFLTYFNYEAQQDKSGLPNDRFSAERPEGSISTLTIQRTEQRDSAMYRCASSLRGENQPQHFGDGTRLSIL.